The present T cell receptor (beta chain) was sequenced within a study of vaccination effects on CD4 cells after COVID-19. Regarding the study as a whole: Small numbers of convalescent patients limited the study. It also lacked early post-infection timepoints.

Libraries were prepared by immunoSEQ multiplex PCR; TCRdb keeps only in-frame clonotypes and omits some of them. The sample has roughly 67,000 clones; more than 60% are singletons. Before any sequencing was done, the ViraFEST assay used viral peptide pools to expand antigen-specific CD4+ T cells. Upon completion of more than 9 days in culture, CD4+ T cells were isolated. All vaccine recipients tested negative for nucleocapsid antibodies and had never contracted SARS-CoV-2 infection. Details on this clone: Its matching antigen is unknown.

Specimen: CD4+ T cells from PBMCs cultured with SARS-CoV-2 spike peptides, collected before COVID-19 vaccination. The TCR comes from a human donor who received a COVID-19 vaccine.

CDR3 in amino acids: CASSYSSLASGPSTDTQYF. The CDR3 region has the DNA TGTGCCAGCAGTTACTCGAGTTTGGCTAGCGGACCTAGCACAGATACGCAGTATTTT. This chain connects TRBV6-2 or TRBV6-3 to TRBJ2-3; 7 bases align to TRBD2. This CDR3 spans 19 amino acids. CDR1 is MNHEY, CDR2 SVGEGT, per germline. After removal of 0 bases from V and 0 bases from J, the junction contained 12 bases not matched to a gene.